This TCR beta chain was identified during a study of human CD4 T cells and Enterobacteriaceae. The memory gate held CD4+ cells that were not CD45RA+CCR7+CD95- naive cells, over 95% pure. Positive selection with CD4 and CD14 microbeads isolated CD4+ T cells and monocytes. Sorting first excluded CD8+, CD14+, CD16+, CD56+, CD19+ and CD25-bright cells. Assay: immunoSEQ multiplex PCR; the TCRdb copy retains only in-frame clones and omits some. The repertoire holds fewer than 35,000 clones, with roughly 80% as singletons. The junction had 6 bases not matched to a gene; V was cut back by 3 bases and J by 0 bases. From germline, CDR1 is KGHSH and CDR2 LQKENI. The CDR3 sequence is 16 residues long.

The TCR originated in a human donor in good health. The sample consisted of memory CD4+ T cells from blood. V gene TRBV18 combines with J gene TRBJ1-2; TRBD1 matches 8 bases. As DNA, the CDR3 is TGTGCCAGCTCACCTTCAGGGGGCTCAGCTAACTATGGCTACACCTTC. Translation: CASSPSGGSANYGYTF.